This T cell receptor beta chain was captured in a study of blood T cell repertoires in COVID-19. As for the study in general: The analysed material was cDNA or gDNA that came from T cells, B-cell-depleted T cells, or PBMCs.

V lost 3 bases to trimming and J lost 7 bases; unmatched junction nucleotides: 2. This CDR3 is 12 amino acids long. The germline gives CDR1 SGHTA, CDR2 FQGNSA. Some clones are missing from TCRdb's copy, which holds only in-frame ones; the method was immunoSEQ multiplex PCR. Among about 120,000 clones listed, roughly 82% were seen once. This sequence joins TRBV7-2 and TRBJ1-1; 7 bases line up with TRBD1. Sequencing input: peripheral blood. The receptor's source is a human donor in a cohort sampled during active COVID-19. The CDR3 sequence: CASSLDRFEAFF. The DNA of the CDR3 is TGTGCCAGCAGCTTGGACAGGTTTGAAGCTTTCTTT.